These 29 T cell receptor beta chains originate from one sample sequenced in a study of monozygotic twins with inflammatory bowel disease. TCRdb re-called the 5' RACE reads, yielding one record per CDR3 amino acid sequence without DNA. This sample contains 400,000 to 500,000 distinct CDR3 sequences. The sequenced material came from blood. The source of these receptors is a human donor with ulcerative colitis or Crohn's disease, or a healthy co-twin of an affected twin (not recorded which).

V usage is TRBV5-1 and J usage is TRBJ2-6; TCRdb's assignment of TRBD1 cannot be checked, as there is no DNA. The CDR3 is 21 residues long. Per the germline V gene, CDR1 is SGHRS and CDR2 is YFSETQ. CDR3 region: CASSLPSLPGQGTSGANVLTF. The whole variable domain, filled in from reference TRBV5-1 and TRBJ2-6, reads KAGVTQTPRYLIKTRGQQVTLSCSPISGHRSVSWYQQTPGQGLQFLFEYFSETQRNKGNFPGRFSGRQFSNSRSEMNVSTLELGDSALYLCASSLPSLPGQGTSGANVLTFGAGSRLTVL.

The chain has TRBV7-2 and TRBJ1-5. Germline V CDR1 and CDR2: SGHTA, FQGNSA. The CDR3 is 13 amino acids. CDR3 in amino acids: CASTADSNQPQHF. The variable domain in full, completed from reference TRBV7-2 and TRBJ1-5, reads GAGVSQSPSNKVTEKGKDVELRCDPISGHTALYWYRQSLGQGLEFLIYFQGNSAPDKSGLPSDRFSAERTGGSVSTLTIQRTQQEDSAVYLCASTADSNQPQHFGDGTRLSIL.

The CDR3: CASSSGQGGNQPQHF. The chain uses TRBV6-5 and TRBJ1-5; TCRdb lists TRBD1, though no DNA is available to test this call. The germline V gene has CDR1 MNHEY and CDR2 SVGAGI. The CDR3 spans 15 residues.

The chain carries TRBV7-3 and TRBJ2-2; the D gene TCRdb calls, TRBD2, cannot be checked with no DNA. CDR1 is SGHTA, CDR2 FQGTGA, per germline. There are 15 residues in the CDR3. The CDR3 is CASSFRGGSTGELFF.

This chain uses TRBV28 with TRBJ2-7; the D call of TRBD2 rests on TCRdb alone, since no DNA is present to check it. This CDR3 has 13 amino acids. Looked up from germline, CDR1 is MDHEN and CDR2 is SYDVKM. The CDR3 reads CASRPLAGTEQYF.

This chain joins TRBV3-1 and TRBJ1-1. Germline V gives CDR1 LGHDT, CDR2 YNNKEL (reference sequence). The CDR3 has 13 amino acids. The CDR3 loop is CASSRATETEAFF.

This chain uses TRBV12-3 or TRBV12-4 with TRBJ1-4; TCRdb names TRBD1, which stays unverified in the absence of DNA. The CDR3 is 13 amino acids. The CDR3 reads CASIGGFDEKLFF.

The chain combines TRBV4-1 with TRBJ1-1; TCRdb selects TRBD1, and the lack of DNA leaves this call unchecked. Germline loops: CDR1 MGHRA, CDR2 YSYEKL. The CDR3 covers 13 residues. The CDR3 loop is CASSLSRGAEAFF.

The genes are TRBV6-5 and TRBJ2-1; as DNA is missing, the TRBD2 call by TCRdb cannot be tested. Looked up from germline, CDR1 is MNHEY and CDR2 is SVGAGI. The CDR3 extends over 16 amino acids. The CDR3 spells CASSSTSGGPYNEQFF.

The rearrangement links TRBV5-1 to TRBJ2-3; the D gene TCRdb calls, TRBD1, cannot be checked with no DNA. The CDR3 has 15 residues. Germline loops: CDR1 SGHRS, CDR2 YFSETQ. CDR3 amino acids: CASSSTGTRTDTQYF.

The J gene is TRBJ2-5, the V gene TRBV5-1. CDR3 size: 12 residues. Germline CDR1 and CDR2: SGHRS and YFSETQ. This CDR3 is CASRSYQETQYF. The variable domain in full, completed from reference TRBV5-1 and TRBJ2-5, reads KAGVTQTPRYLIKTRGQQVTLSCSPISGHRSVSWYQQTPGQGLQFLFEYFSETQRNKGNFPGRFSGRQFSNSRSEMNVSTLELGDSALYLCASRSYQETQYFGPGTRLLVL.

This chain joins TRBV19 and TRBJ1-2; TCRdb's D call of TRBD1 is untestable without DNA. The length of the CDR3 is 15 residues. The germline gives CDR1 LNHDA, CDR2 SQIVND (reference sequence). The CDR3 region is CASSVEVTAFHGYTF.

The V call is TRBV5-1, the J call TRBJ2-7; TCRdb names TRBD2, which stays unverified in the absence of DNA. Germline CDR1 is SGHRS and CDR2 is YFSETQ. The CDR3 length is 17 residues. The CDR3 sequence: CASSLLAGGPSGGEQYF.

V is TRBV3-1 and J is TRBJ2-7; TCRdb reports TRBD2, a call that lacks DNA to check it against. The CDR3 spans 15 residues. Germline CDR1 and CDR2: LGHDT and YNNKEL (reference sequence). The chain's CDR3 is CASSQDLVTSGIQYF.

V gene TRBV5-1 combines with J gene TRBJ1-2; without DNA, the TCRdb call of TRBD1 cannot be checked. Germline values: CDR1 SGHRS, CDR2 YFSETQ. This CDR3 is 15 amino acids long. The CDR3 sequence is CASSLEPGGDYGYTF.

The chain couples TRBV9 to TRBJ2-3; TCRdb indicates TRBD1, and absent DNA this call remains unverified. Germline values: CDR1 SGDLS, CDR2 YYNGEE. The CDR3 has 16 amino acids. Here the CDR3 reads CASSVAGGSSTDTQYF.

The chain employs TRBV3-1 and TRBJ2-1; TCRdb's assignment of TRBD1 cannot be checked, as there is no DNA. The CDR3 extends over 15 amino acids. The germline V gene encodes CDR1 LGHDT and CDR2 YNNKEL (reference sequence). The CDR3 sequence: CASSQGDLSRNEQFF.

The chain links TRBV7-6 to TRBJ2-5; TCRdb's D gene call, TRBD2, goes unchecked for lack of DNA. This CDR3 is built from 15 residues. Germline V gene lookup returns CDR1 SGHVS and CDR2 FNYEAQ. This CDR3 is CASSFISGRQETQYF.

The CDR3: CASSFLGGSEAFF. The chain recombines TRBV27 with TRBJ1-1. The CDR3 contains 13 residues. From germline, CDR1 is MNHEY and CDR2 SMNVEV (reference sequence).

The V call is TRBV9, the J call TRBJ2-1; TCRdb lists TRBD2, though no DNA is available to test this call. Germline-derived CDR1 and CDR2 are SGDLS and YYNGEE. CDR3 length: 15 residues. The CDR3 protein is CASSVRAGGPGEQFF.

The rearrangement uses TRBV7-2 and TRBJ1-2; TCRdb selects TRBD1, and the lack of DNA leaves this call unchecked. The CDR3 is 16 amino acids. Germline V CDR1 and CDR2: SGHTA, FQGNSA. The CDR3 spells CASSRTGFGPNYGYTF.

This chain joins TRBV20-1 and TRBJ2-7; TCRdb reports TRBD2, a call that lacks DNA to check it against. The CDR3 has 13 residues. Germline loops: CDR1 DFQATT, CDR2 SNEGSKA (reference sequence). CDR3 loop: CSAGLAGIYEQYF.

CDR3 sequence reads: CASSLSSLGTTDTQYF. The chain carries TRBV5-1 and TRBJ2-3; TCRdb outputs TRBD1, but without DNA this stays unchecked. CDR3 length: 16 residues. Germline-derived CDR1 and CDR2 are SGHRS and YFSETQ.

The chain links TRBV28 to TRBJ2-1; no DNA is available, so the TRBD1 call from TCRdb remains unchecked. Germline V lookup: CDR1 MDHEN, CDR2 SYDVKM. This CDR3 has 13 amino acids. The CDR3 sequence is CASSLTVGNEQFF.

The CDR3 loop reads CATSDPVAGGVYNEQFF. The chain combines TRBV24-1 with TRBJ2-1; without DNA, the TCRdb call of TRBD2 cannot be checked. The CDR3 covers 17 residues. The germline gives CDR1 KGHDR, CDR2 SFDVKD.

The chain links TRBV6-6 to TRBJ1-2; as DNA is missing, the TRBD1 call by TCRdb cannot be tested. Looked up from germline, CDR1 is MNHNY and CDR2 is SVGAGI (reference sequence). The CDR3 is 12 residues long. The CDR3 sequence: CASSLGPRGYTF.

This chain uses TRBV24-1 with TRBJ2-5; without DNA, the TCRdb call of TRBD1 cannot be checked. Looked up from germline, CDR1 is KGHDR and CDR2 is SFDVKD. The CDR3 spans 15 residues. CDR3 region: CATSDPWTGRETQYF.

The chain carries TRBV24-1 and TRBJ2-1; absent DNA, TCRdb's TRBD1 call cannot be checked. The CDR3 runs 15 residues. Germline loops: CDR1 KGHDR, CDR2 SFDVKD. CDR3: CATSAVQGLPSEQFF.

J is TRBJ2-3 and V is TRBV28; TCRdb outputs TRBD1, but without DNA this stays unchecked. The CDR3 spans 17 residues. Germline V gene sequence: CDR1 MDHEN, CDR2 SYDVKM. The CDR3 region is CASSPTLQGVGADTQYF.